The 20 T cell receptor beta chains below all came from one sample that was sequenced in a study of T cell repertoires in cytomegalovirus infection. No antigen has been identified for these receptors. TCRdb processed the reads anew with MiXCR; each CDR3 protein has one entry. The repertoire holds about 47,000 distinct CDR3 sequences, around a fifth seen once, with around four fifths in the top ten. The sequences come from CD8+ T cells from cultured PBMCs, collected from culture after CMV antigen stimulation. The receptors were gathered from a human donor in good health (CMV status not recorded). Some clones in this sample may be carry-over from other donors' samples.

The chain couples TRBV6-1 to TRBJ1-1; D is unresolved. Trimming stripped 6 bases from V and 0 bases from J, with 11 bases between. The CDR3 covers 14 residues. Looked up from germline, CDR1 is MNHNS and CDR2 is SASEGT. CDR3 residues: CASSLGQLNTEAFF. Here the CDR3 DNA reads TGTGCCAGCAGCCTGGGCCAGCTGAACACTGAAGCTTTCTTT.

This clonotype has just a few counts. This chain joins TRBV28 and TRBJ2-1, with a tentative D call TRBD1 (5 bases). The CDR3 covers 12 residues. Germline V gives CDR1 MDHEN, CDR2 SYDVKM. The germline V and J ends were trimmed by 4 bases and 11 bases, with 12 bases remaining between them. CDR3 sequence reads: CASSSPQGQQFF. The CDR3 DNA is TGTGCCAGCAGTTCCCCCCAGGGTCAGCAGTTCTTC.

This rearrangement joins TRBV9 to TRBJ2-3; D is uncertain. Trimming stripped 4 bases from V and 1 base from J, with 16 bases between. CDR3 length: 16 amino acids. CDR1 is SGDLS and CDR2 is YYNGEE in the germline V gene. The CDR3 is CASSLAQRGGTDTQYF. CDR3 nucleotide sequence: TGTGCCAGCAGCTTGGCCCAGCGAGGAGGCACAGATACGCAGTATTTT.

This clonotype appeared a few times. This chain uses TRBV7-2 with TRBJ1-1; D perhaps matches TRBD1 (5 bases). Trimming pared 4 bases from V and 8 bases from J, leaving 11 bases between. This CDR3 is built from 12 residues. CDR1 is SGHTA, CDR2 FQGNSA, per germline. The CDR3 DNA is TGTGCCAGCAGCTCGAATTACAGGGAAGCTTTCTTT. Protein product: CASSSNYREAFF.

The rearrangement joins TRBV12-3 or TRBV12-4 to TRBJ1-3, with D tentatively TRBD1 (6 bases). The germline V and J ends were trimmed by 5 bases and 2 bases, with 10 bases remaining between them. This CDR3 spans 14 amino acids. As DNA, the CDR3 is TGTGCCAGCAGTATTACAGGGCCTGGAAACACCATATATTTT. Its translation: CASSITGPGNTIYF.

This clonotype has a handful of counts. The CDR3 protein is CASSLTQSTVQETQYF. In DNA form, the CDR3 reads TGTGCCAGCAGCTTAACCCAATCTACTGTACAAGAGACCCAGTACTTC. J is TRBJ2-5 and V is TRBV5-6; no definite D call. Germline CDR1 is SGHDT and CDR2 is YYEEEE. The CDR3 runs to 16 residues. V lost 2 bases, J lost 2 bases, and 16 bases lay in between.

The gene calls are TRBV6-1 and TRBJ2-3, with D unresolved. The V and J ends lost 2 bases and 2 bases respectively, with 5 bases between them. Germline CDR1 is MNHNS and CDR2 is SASEGT. The CDR3 extends over 13 amino acids. The CDR3, as DNA: TGTGCCAGCAGTGAATACTTCACAGATACGCAGTATTTT. Translation: CASSEYFTDTQYF.

This clonotype was picked up a small number of times. The chain recombines TRBV6-1 with TRBJ2-1, with a tentative D call TRBD1 (5 bases). Germline V lookup: CDR1 MNHNS, CDR2 SASEGT. The CDR3 is made up of 13 amino acids. Trimming cost V 2 bases and J 8 bases, with 10 bases left between them. CDR3 in amino acids: CASSEWARDEQFF. CDR3 nucleotide sequence: TGTGCCAGCAGTGAATGGGCCAGGGATGAGCAGTTCTTC.

This clonotype was counted between two and nine times. The V and J genes are TRBV7-8 and TRBJ2-7; 13 bases match TRBD2. CDR1 and CDR2 (germline): SGHVS, FQNEAQ. Trimming cost V 5 bases and J 3 bases; bases outside gene matches: 7. CDR3 length equals 16 residues. CDR3 in DNA: TGTGCCAGCAGCCCCGGTGGGACTAGCGGGGACTACGAGCAGTACTTC. Residues: CASSPGGTSGDYEQYF.

Notes on this clonotype: This may arise from a read error, as a much more abundant clone is one base away. The J gene is TRBJ1-1, the V gene TRBV9; D perhaps matches TRBD1 (5 bases). V lost 4 bases, J lost 6 bases, and 16 bases lay in between. The germline CDR1 and CDR2 sequences are SGDLS and YYNGEE. The CDR3 is 14 residues long. The CDR3 loop reads CASSPTPGLAEAFF. The CDR3 nucleotides are TGTGCCAGCAGCCCCACTCCAGGGTTAGCTGAAGCTTTCTTT.

V usage is TRBV7-8 and J usage is TRBJ1-5; D is unclear. The CDR3 contains 15 residues. V dropped 8 bases and J dropped 0 bases, with 14 bases sitting between them. Germline V gene sequence: CDR1 SGHVS, CDR2 FQNEAQ. The CDR3 reads CASGLVPISNQPQHF. Written as DNA, the CDR3 is TGTGCCAGCGGGTTAGTTCCCATTAGCAATCAGCCCCAGCATTTT.

In DNA form, the CDR3 reads TGTGCCAGCATTAAAGAAAAACGTGATGAAAGCACTGAAGCTTTCTTT. This encodes CASIKEKRDESTEAFF. V gene TRBV6-2 or TRBV6-3 combines with J gene TRBJ1-1; D not certain. The CDR3 length is 16 residues. Germline-derived CDR1 and CDR2 are MNHEY and SVGEGT. With 7 bases removed from V and 4 bases from J, the gap between germline ends came to 22 bases.

The chain is built from TRBV20-1 and TRBJ1-6, with unresolved D. Trimming took off 0 bases at V and 0 bases at J, with 12 bases between the two ends. CDR1 is DFQATT, CDR2 SNEGSKA, per germline (reference sequence). This CDR3 has 17 amino acids. CDR3 residues: CSARDSEGGSYNSPLHF. As DNA, the CDR3 is TGCAGTGCTAGAGATTCTGAGGGAGGCTCCTATAATTCACCCCTCCACTTT.

Of note for this clonotype: One end of the junction fails to match germline, which may point to a read error. The chain is built from TRBV25-1 and TRBJ2-2, with 7 nucleotides matching TRBD2. The CDR3 runs 17 residues. Germline CDR1 is MGHDK and CDR2 is SYGVNS. CDR3 amino acids: CPSSELDLAVNTGELFF. CDR3 DNA sequence: TGTCCCAGCAGTGAATTGGACCTAGCGGTGAACACCGGGGAGCTGTTTTTT.

The chain has TRBV28 and TRBJ1-5; 8 positions agree with TRBD1. The CDR3 has 13 residues. Germline CDR1 and CDR2: MDHEN and SYDVKM. V was clipped by 6 bases and J by 6 bases; unmatched bases: 4. The CDR3 is CASRDRAGQPQHF. CDR3 nucleotides: TGTGCCAGCAGGGACAGGGCAGGTCAGCCCCAGCATTTT.

The rearrangement joins TRBV7-3 to TRBJ2-1; 10 bases map to TRBD2. Germline-derived CDR1 and CDR2 are SGHTA and FQGTGA. V dropped 3 bases and J dropped 1; count of bases not matched to a gene: 3. CDR3 length equals 16 residues. For the CDR3, the DNA is TGTGCCAGCAGCTTTTCTAGCGGGGGATCCTACAATGAGCAGTTCTTC. Translated, it gives CASSFSSGGSYNEQFF.

V is TRBV10-3 and J is TRBJ1-5; the D is unclear. V lost 4 bases, J lost 0 bases, and 13 bases lay in between. CDR1 and CDR2 (germline): ENHRY, SYGVKD. The CDR3 is 16 amino acids. CDR3 protein: CAISAEWGNSNQPQHF. CDR3 in DNA: TGTGCCATCAGTGCCGAGTGGGGTAATAGCAATCAGCCCCAGCATTTT.

In its sample, this clonotype was seen many times. The genes are TRBV7-2 and TRBJ2-5, with D perhaps matching TRBD1 or TRBD2 (6 bases each). Germline assignment: CDR1 SGHTA and CDR2 FQGNSA. The CDR3 has 15 residues. V was shortened by 4 bases and J by 2 bases, with 14 bases between the two germline ends. The CDR3 is CASSSTQGTQETQYF. The DNA of the CDR3 is TGTGCCAGCAGCTCGACGCAGGGGACTCAAGAGACCCAGTACTTC.

V gene TRBV7-9 combines with J gene TRBJ1-2, with 7 bases identical to TRBD1. Per germline, CDR1 SEHNR and CDR2 FQNEAQ (reference sequence). With V trimmed by 5 bases and J by 4 bases, 13 bases remained unmatched. The length of the CDR3 is 16 residues. The CDR3 coding sequence is TGTGCCAGCAGCCCCCCACGAGGGGGCCTGATCTATGGCTACACCTTC. It yields the protein CASSPPRGGLIYGYTF. Together with reference TRBV7-9 and TRBJ1-2, the CDR3 gives the full variable domain: DTGVSQNPRHKITKRGQNVTFRCDPISEHNRLYWYRQTLGQGPEFLTYFQNEAQLEKSRLLSDRFSAERPKGSFSTLEIQRTEQGDSAMYLCASSPPRGGLIYGYTFGSGTRLTVV.

The rearrangement uses TRBV5-5 and TRBJ2-7; possible D gene TRBD1, 6 bases. Trimming took off 0 bases at V and 6 bases at J, with 19 bases between the two ends. Germline V gene lookup returns CDR1 SGHKS and CDR2 YYEKEE (reference sequence). This CDR3 region has 16 residues. The DNA of the CDR3 is TGTGCCAGCAGCTTGGCCCCGGGACATCTTTCACGCGAGCAGTACTTC. Its translation is CASSLAPGHLSREQYF. Based on the CDR3 plus reference TRBV5-5 and TRBJ2-7, the full variable domain is DAGVTQSPTHLIKTRGQQVTLRCSPISGHKSVSWYQQVLGQGPQFIFQYYEKEERGRGNFPDRFSARQFPNYSSELNVNALLLGDSALYLCASSLAPGHLSREQYFGPGTRLTVT.